This TCR beta chain was captured in a study of blood T cell repertoires in COVID-19. Study-wide background: Sources were T cells, B-cell-depleted T cells, or PBMCs; the material itself was cDNA or gDNA.

Under the authors' procedure: Estimated nucleated cell counts came from reference gene primer amplification. Assay: immunoSEQ multiplex PCR; the TCRdb copy retains only in-frame clones and omits some. V and J calls and clone size are as listed in that table; D and trimming were resolved from the DNA. The table records approximately 280,000 clones, around 89% of them present only once. The V gene lost 3 bases and the J gene lost 6 bases, with 6 bases spanning the gap. The CDR3 loop spans 12 amino acids. Germline V gene sequence: CDR1 SNHLY, CDR2 FYNNEI. This chain links TRBV2 with TRBJ1-5; the D is unclear. The TCR sequence derives from a man aged 35-49 years with acute or convalescent COVID-19. The sequenced material came from peripheral blood. The CDR3 DNA sequence: TGTGCCAGCAGTGAGGAGGTTCAGCCCCAGCATTTT. Amino acid sequence: CASSEEVQPQHF.